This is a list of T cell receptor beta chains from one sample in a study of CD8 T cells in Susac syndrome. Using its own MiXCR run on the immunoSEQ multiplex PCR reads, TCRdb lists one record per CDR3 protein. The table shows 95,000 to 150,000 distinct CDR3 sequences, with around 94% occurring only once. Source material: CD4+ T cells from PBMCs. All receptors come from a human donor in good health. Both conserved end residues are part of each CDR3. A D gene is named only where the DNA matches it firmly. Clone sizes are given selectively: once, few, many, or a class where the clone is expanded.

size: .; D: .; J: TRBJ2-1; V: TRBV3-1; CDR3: CASSGWGGNEQFF; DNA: TGTGCCAGCAGCGGGTGGGGCGGTAATGAGCAGTTCTTC
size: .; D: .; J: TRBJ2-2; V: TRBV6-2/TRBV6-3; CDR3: CASSFTNTGELFF; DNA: TGTGCCAGCAGTTTCACGAACACCGGGGAGCTGTTTTTT
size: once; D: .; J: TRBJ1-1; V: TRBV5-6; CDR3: CASSLLQSRHTEAFF; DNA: TGTGCCAGCAGCTTGCTCCAATCCCGGCACACTGAAGCTTTCTTT
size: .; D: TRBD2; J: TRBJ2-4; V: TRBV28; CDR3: CASSPYWTSGAASQNIQYF; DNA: TGTGCCAGCAGTCCTTATTGGACTAGCGGGGCCGCTAGCCAAAACATTCAGTACTTC
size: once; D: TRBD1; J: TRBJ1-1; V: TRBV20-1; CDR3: CSALGTGHRDTEAFF; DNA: TGCAGTGCTTTGGGGACAGGTCACAGGGACACTGAAGCTTTCTTT
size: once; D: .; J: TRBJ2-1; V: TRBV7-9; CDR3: CASSLDGGPYNEQFF; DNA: TGTGCCAGCAGCTTAGACGGGGGCCCATACAATGAGCAGTTCTTC
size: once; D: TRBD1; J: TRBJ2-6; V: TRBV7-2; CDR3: CASSVTGTGVSSGANVLTF; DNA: TGTGCCAGCAGCGTGACCGGGACAGGGGTCTCCTCTGGGGCCAACGTCCTGACTTTC
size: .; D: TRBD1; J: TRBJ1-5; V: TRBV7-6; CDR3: CASSSGTGRANQPQHF; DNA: TGTGCCAGCAGCTCCGGGACAGGGAGGGCCAATCAGCCCCAGCATTTT
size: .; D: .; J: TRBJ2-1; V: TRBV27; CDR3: CASTVLERAGEQFF; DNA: TGTGCCAGCACGGTACTAGAACGTGCGGGGGAGCAGTTCTTC
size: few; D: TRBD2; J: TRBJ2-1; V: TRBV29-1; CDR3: CSVGQAGGEQFF; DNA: TGCAGCGTTGGCCAAGCGGGAGGCGAGCAGTTCTTC
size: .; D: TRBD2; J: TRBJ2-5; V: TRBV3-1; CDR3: CASSRLTSGRTRETQYF; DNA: TGTGCCAGCAGCCGCCTGACTAGCGGGAGAACCCGAGAGACCCAGTACTTC
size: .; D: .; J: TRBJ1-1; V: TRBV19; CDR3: CASSFSGRDTEAFF; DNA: TGTGCCAGTAGTTTCTCGGGGAGGGACACTGAAGCTTTCTTT
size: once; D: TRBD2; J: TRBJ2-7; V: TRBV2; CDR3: CASRGTSGSYEQYF; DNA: TGTGCCAGCAGAGGGACTAGCGGGAGTTACGAGCAGTACTTC
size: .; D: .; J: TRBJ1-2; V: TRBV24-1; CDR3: CATSDPGTSPFGGYTF; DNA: TGTGCCACCAGTGACCCTGGGACGTCGCCGTTCGGAGGCTACACCTTC
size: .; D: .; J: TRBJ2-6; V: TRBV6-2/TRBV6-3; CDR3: CASRRRNSGANVLTF; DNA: TGTGCCAGCAGGAGACGGAACTCTGGGGCCAACGTCCTGACTTTC
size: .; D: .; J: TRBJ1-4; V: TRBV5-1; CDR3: CASRLGAQEVGLFF; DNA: TGCGCCAGCAGGCTGGGTGCCCAGGAAGTAGGTCTGTTTTTT
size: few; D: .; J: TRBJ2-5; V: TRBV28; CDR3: CASSEETQYF; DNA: TGTGCCAGCAGTGAGGAGACCCAGTACTTC
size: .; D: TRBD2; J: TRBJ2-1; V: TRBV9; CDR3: CASSVKIAGGGDEQFF; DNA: TGTGCCAGCAGCGTAAAAATAGCGGGAGGGGGTGATGAGCAGTTCTTC
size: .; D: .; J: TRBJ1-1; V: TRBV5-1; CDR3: CASSLFPPQGSMNTEAFF; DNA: TGCGCCAGCAGCTTGTTTCCCCCACAGGGATCGATGAACACTGAAGCTTTCTTT
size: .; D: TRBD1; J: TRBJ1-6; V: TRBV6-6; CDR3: CASSRDSQTPLHF; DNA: TGTGCCAGCAGCCGGGACAGCCAAACACCCCTCCACTTT
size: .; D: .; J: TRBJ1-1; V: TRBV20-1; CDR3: CSARPRGGNTEAFF; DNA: TGCAGTGCTAGACCGAGAGGGGGGAACACTGAAGCTTTCTTT
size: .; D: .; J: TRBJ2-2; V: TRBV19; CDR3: CASSMNPGAGELFF; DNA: TGTGCCAGTAGTATGAACCCCGGGGCCGGGGAGCTGTTTTTT
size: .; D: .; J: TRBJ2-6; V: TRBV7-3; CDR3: CASSLTPGNRLGANVLTF; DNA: TGTGCCAGCAGCTTAACTCCTGGGAATCGGTTAGGGGCCAACGTCCTGACTTTC
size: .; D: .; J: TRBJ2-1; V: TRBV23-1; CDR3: CASSQSAHEQFF; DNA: TGCGCCAGCAGTCAATCGGCCCATGAGCAGTTCTTC
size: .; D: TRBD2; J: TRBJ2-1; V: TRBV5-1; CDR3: CASSLAPAGGHNEQFF; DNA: TGCGCCAGCAGCTTGGCCCCTGCGGGAGGGCACAATGAGCAGTTCTTC
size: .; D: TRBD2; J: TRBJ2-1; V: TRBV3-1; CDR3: CASSSWASGRVLGSYNEQFF; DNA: TGTGCCAGCAGCTCTTGGGCTAGCGGGAGGGTCCTAGGCTCCTACAATGAGCAGTTCTTC
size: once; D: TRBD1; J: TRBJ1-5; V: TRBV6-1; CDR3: CASSEKAGGQPQHF; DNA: TGTGCCAGCAGTGAAAAGGCAGGGGGGCAGCCCCAGCATTTT
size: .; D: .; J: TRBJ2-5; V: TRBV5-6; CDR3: CASSHPPRVETQYF; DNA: TGTGCCAGCAGCCACCCTCCGAGGGTTGAGACCCAGTACTTC
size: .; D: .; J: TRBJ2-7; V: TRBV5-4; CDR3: CASSAGIGEQYF; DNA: TGTGCCAGCAGCGCGGGCATCGGCGAGCAGTACTTC
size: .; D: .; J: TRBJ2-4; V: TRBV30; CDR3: CAWSQGGSGNIQYF; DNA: TGTGCCTGGAGTCAGGGGGGGAGCGGAAACATTCAGTACTTC
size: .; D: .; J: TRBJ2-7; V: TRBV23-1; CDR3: CASPGQGSGYEQYF; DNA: TGCGCATCCCCCGGGCAGGGATCTGGTTACGAGCAGTACTTC
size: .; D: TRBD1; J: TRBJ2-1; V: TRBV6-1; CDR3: CASSEARDRVGREQFF; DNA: TGTGCCAGCAGTGAAGCCAGAGACAGGGTGGGGCGGGAGCAGTTCTTC